The next 17 T cell receptor beta chains were all read from a single sample in a study of cytomegalovirus exposure and HLA in healthy donors. Primers for the PCR totalled 60 Vbeta and 13 Jbeta. Using immunoSEQ multiplex PCR, the repertoire was profiled, and TCRdb retains in-frame clones only, with some absent. This sample has under 200,000 clones, with over 70% found just once. The sample consisted of PBMCs. The receptors were sampled from a woman in her fifties or sixties in good health and CMV-seropositive.

This clone has just one count. This CDR3 reads CAWSVAENTEAFF. Here the CDR3 DNA reads TGTGCCTGGAGTGTGGCGGAGAACACTGAAGCTTTCTTT. V is TRBV30 and J is TRBJ1-1; D remains unclear. Per the germline V gene, CDR1 is GTSNPN and CDR2 is SVGIG (reference sequence). This CDR3 has 13 residues. Trimming took off 0 bases at V and 1 base at J, with 6 bases between the two ends.

Of note for this clone: An end of the junction does not agree with germline; a read error may underlie this. V usage is TRBV6-1 and J usage is TRBJ1-1, with D perhaps TRBD1 (6 bases). The germline CDR1 and CDR2 sequences are MNHNS and SASEGT. This CDR3 region has 13 residues. The CDR3 DNA reads TGTGCCGGCAGGCCGGGACAGAACACTGAAGCTTTCTTT. It codes for CAGRPGQNTEAFF.

The rearrangement joins TRBV4-3 to TRBJ2-5, with D perhaps matching TRBD2 (5 bases). CDR3 length: 16 amino acids. Deletions cut 2 bases from V and 1 base from J, with 14 bases between. CDR1 LGHNA and CDR2 YSLEER come from the germline V gene. CDR3 sequence reads: CASSQSVGSGQETQYF. The CDR3 DNA is TGCGCCAGCAGCCAATCGGTTGGCAGCGGCCAAGAGACCCAGTACTTC.

The rearrangement joins TRBV29-1 to TRBJ2-7, with 10 bases lining up with TRBD2. The J call may be incorrect, as the DNA end agrees better with TRBJ2-5. The CDR3 covers 17 residues. The germline V gene encodes CDR1 SQVTM and CDR2 ANQGSEA. CDR3 bases: TGCAGCGTCCCTCTACCGGGACTAGCGCTTCGGAGAGAGACCCAGTACTTC. Translation: CSVPLPGLALRRETQYF.

This chain links TRBV4-3 with TRBJ2-6; 9 bases agree with TRBD1. V lost 3 bases and J lost 0; bases outside the gene matches: 9. Germline V CDR1 and CDR2: LGHNA, YSLEER. The CDR3 sequence is 19 residues long. The CDR3 DNA is TGCGCCAGCAGCCAGGCCCTCCGGGACAGGGTCTCTGGGGCCAACGTCCTGACTTTC. Translation: CASSQALRDRVSGANVLTF.

The table lists this clone with many counts. The chain joins TRBV21-1 to TRBJ2-7; TRBD2 is the table's D call, not checked against the DNA. TRBV21-1 is a pseudogene locus. The CDR3 contains 16 residues. The CDR3 region has the DNA TGTGCCAGCAGCACAGGGCTAGCGGGTTACCCCTACGAGCAGTACTTC. Amino acid sequence: CASSTGLAGYPYEQYF.

The chain couples TRBV7-6 to TRBJ2-7; TRBD1 matches at 11 bases. The CDR3 length is 14 residues. With 3 bases clipped from V and 6 bases from J, the junction kept 4 bases outside the gene matches. In germline, CDR1 is SGHVS, CDR2 FNYEAQ. CDR3 in amino acids: CASSFPGQGGEQYF. The DNA for the CDR3 is TGTGCCAGCAGCTTTCCGGGACAGGGGGGCGAGCAGTACTTC.

The gene calls are TRBV19 and TRBJ2-3; no firm D call. Germline V gives CDR1 LNHDA, CDR2 SQIVND (reference sequence). This CDR3 has 13 residues. The V end lost 9 bases, the J end lost 0 bases, and 10 bases lay between the germline ends. The CDR3 nucleotides are TGTGCCAGCGGGTGGAGTAGCACAGATACGCAGTATTTT. Translating gives CASGWSSTDTQYF.

A remark on this clone: The same CDR3 can be traced to other DNA sequences in this sample. V usage is TRBV11-2 and J usage is TRBJ1-1; 7 bases agree with TRBD1. Germline assignment: CDR1 SGHAT and CDR2 FQNNGV. Trimming took 3 bases from V and 0 from J; bases not matched to a gene: 1. The CDR3 is 14 amino acids. The CDR3 loop reads CASSLGQMNTEAFF. DNA of the CDR3: TGTGCCAGCAGCTTGGGACAGATGAACACTGAAGCTTTCTTT.

This chain uses TRBV11-3 with TRBJ1-2; the D is unclear. The V and J ends lost 1 base and 0 bases respectively, with 6 bases between them. CDR1 and CDR2 from the germline V gene are SGHNT and YENEEA. The CDR3 totals 14 residues. CDR3 nucleotide sequence: TGTGCCAGCAGCTTAGGTCCAGCTAACTATGGCTACACCTTC. Translating gives CASSLGPANYGYTF.

The V gene is TRBV11-3, the J gene TRBJ1-2; a weak D match, TRBD1 (6 bases). The CDR3 extends over 14 amino acids. V dropped 4 bases and J dropped 3 bases, with 12 bases sitting between them. Germline V gene data show CDR1 as SGHNT and CDR2 as YENEEA. CDR3 loop: CASSYSYRDYGYTF. The CDR3 DNA reads as TGTGCCAGCAGCTACTCATACAGGGACTATGGCTACACCTTC. The entire variable domain, with the rest obtained from reference TRBV11-3 and TRBJ1-2, is as follows: EAGVVQSPRYKIIEKKQPVAFWCNPISGHNTLYWYLQNLGQGPELLIRYENEEAVDDSQLPKDRFSAERLKGVDSTLKIQPAELGDSAVYLCASSYSYRDYGYTFGSGTRLTVV.

The rearrangement joins TRBV13 to TRBJ2-3; 9 bases align to TRBD2. Trimming at V came to 5 bases and at J to 3 bases, leaving 3 bases not matched to a gene. Germline V gene lookup returns CDR1 PRHDT and CDR2 FYEKMQ (reference sequence). The CDR3 totals 14 residues. The chain's CDR3 is CASSRLAVTDTQYF. The CDR3 bases are TGTGCCAGCAGCCGACTAGCGGTAACAGATACGCAGTATTTT.

The chain couples TRBV5-4 to TRBJ1-4; 10 bases are a match to TRBD1. Trimming removed 1 base from V and 7 bases from J; junction bases left unmatched: 7. Germline CDR1 reads SGHNT; CDR2 reads YYREEE (reference sequence). The CDR3 has 16 residues. CDR3 loop: CASSLRDRGDSEKLFF. The CDR3 DNA reads as TGTGCCAGCAGCTTGCGGGACAGGGGAGACAGTGAAAAACTGTTTTTT.

The V and J genes are TRBV7-2 and TRBJ1-4; 7 positions match TRBD1. Trimming at V came to 2 bases and at J to 7 bases, leaving 4 bases not matched to a gene. This CDR3 contains 14 residues. In germline, CDR1 is SGHTA, CDR2 FQGNSA. CDR3 DNA: TGTGCCAGCAGCTTACAGGGGGTGGGTGAAAAACTGTTTTTT. Amino acids: CASSLQGVGEKLFF.

The chain combines TRBV2 with TRBJ1-5; tentative D call: TRBD1 (6 bases). Germline-derived CDR1 and CDR2 are SNHLY and FYNNEI. The CDR3 length is 15 residues. Trimming took 5 bases from V and 3 from J, leaving 14 bases between them. The CDR3 reads CASSREGDNNQPQHF. CDR3 coding DNA: TGTGCCAGCAGTCGTGAAGGGGACAACAATCAGCCCCAGCATTTT.

The rearrangement uses TRBV28 and TRBJ1-5, with 8 bases identical to TRBD1. Germline assignment: CDR1 MDHEN and CDR2 SYDVKM. Losses at the gene ends were 8 bases for V and 7 bases for J; bases not matched to a gene: 10. The CDR3 covers 14 residues. CDR3 sequence (DNA): TGTGCCAGCTACGGACAGGGAGGGTACCAGCCCCAGCATTTT. Its translation: CASYGQGGYQPQHF.

This sequence joins TRBV2 and TRBJ2-1, with 12 bases fitting TRBD2. The ends lost 5 bases at V and 7 bases at J; junction bases unmatched: 9. The CDR3 has 16 residues. From germline, CDR1 is SNHLY and CDR2 FYNNEI. DNA of the CDR3: TGTGCCAGCAGTTCTTCTAGCGGGGGGGCACGAAATGAGCAGTTCTTC. Protein product: CASSSSSGGARNEQFF. Supplemented by reference TRBV2 and TRBJ2-1, the full variable domain reads EPEVTQTPSHQVTQMGQEVILRCVPISNHLYFYWYRQILGQKVEFLVSFYNNEISEKSEIFDDQFSVERPDGSNFTLKIRSTKLEDSAMYFCASSSSSGGARNEQFFGPGTRLTVL.